This T cell receptor beta chain was identified in a study of T cells expressing NK-cell markers. Study-level points and caveats: Also leading the CD3+CD56-NKG2C+ fraction in a handful of donors were these clonotypes. HCMV specificity was not established for the expanded NKG2C+ T cell clones.

Of note for this clonotype: Its matching antigen is unknown.

cDNA encoding TCR beta was synthesized via 5'RACE template switching incorporating UMIs. TCRdb reprocessed the 5' RACE reads, with one entry per CDR3 protein and no DNA. The sample is made up of 300,000 to 450,000 distinct CDR3 sequences, and the top ten hold around 4.9% of it. In germline, CDR1 is MDHEN, CDR2 SYDVKM. The CDR3 runs to 13 residues. The specimen was blood T cells: a sorted CD56 or NKG2C T cell subset, CD4+ or CD8+ T cells, or bulk PBMC T cells (not recorded which). The chain carries TRBV28 and TRBJ1-2. The origin of this receptor is a man aged 18-69 years in good health. The CDR3 spells CASSPTLSHGYTF.